The clone carrying this T cell receptor (beta chain) has more than one count but fewer than ten. Its matching antigen is unknown. Memory CD4+ T cells were sorted as CD4+CD45RO+CD25- cells. Full-length variable regions came from constant-region reverse primers plus semi-nested Nested Universal Primer A PCR. One entry per CDR3 protein results from TCRdb running MiXCR on the 5' RACE reads. The sample lists about 41,000 distinct CDR3 sequences; 29% were seen once. This CDR3 spans 13 amino acids. Looked up from germline, CDR1 is SGHTA and CDR2 is FQGTGA. Trimming left V 3 bases short and J 4 bases short, with 9 bases between. General study points: The TCR gene usage of tumor memory CD4+ T cells clustered together with blood and lymph node memory CD4+ cells and with lymph node naive CD4+ cells.

Sequences were obtained from memory CD4+ T cells sorted from a lymph node. This sample's subset: memory CD4+ T cells, CD4+CD45RO+CD25-. The sequence derives from a female donor with breast cancer. J is TRBJ2-5 and V is TRBV7-3, with no clear D. CDR3 protein: CASSFMATETQYF. The CDR3 region has the DNA TGTGCCAGCAGCTTTATGGCGACAGAGACCCAGTACTTC.